Sequencing of this TCR beta chain was carried out in a study of blood T cell repertoires in COVID-19. On the study more broadly: Samples of COVID-19 (acute and convalescent) were obtained from the United States, Italy and Spain. The analysed material was cDNA or gDNA that came from T cells, B-cell-depleted T cells, or PBMCs.

As originally analysed: Reference gene primer amplification gave nucleated cell count estimates. Sequencing used immunoSEQ multiplex PCR; TCRdb keeps in-frame clones, though not all of them. V and J calls and clone size follow that table, whereas D and trimming were derived from the DNA. Here the sample spans about 200,000 clones, roughly 78% being singletons. Germline V gene data show CDR1 as LGHDT and CDR2 as YNNKEL (reference sequence). The trim removed 5 bases at V and 7 bases at J, leaving 5 bases unmatched. This CDR3 is built from 13 residues. This clone appeared a few times. J is TRBJ2-1 and V is TRBV3-1 (or the pseudogene TRBV3-2); 7 nucleotides match TRBD1. Sequenced: peripheral blood. The sequence was obtained from a woman older than 75 with active or convalescent COVID-19. This chain's CDR3 is CASSNRGPNEQFF. CDR3 DNA sequence: TGTGCCAGCAGCAACAGGGGCCCTAATGAGCAGTTCTTC.